This T cell receptor beta chain is from a study of Ad26.COV2.S vaccination and SARS-CoV-2 variants. In the study overall: By the intramuscular route, Ad26.COV2.S was given once, or twice 56 days apart.

Generated by immunoSEQ multiplex PCR, the TCRdb table keeps only in-frame clones and is missing some. The data contain 350,000 to 450,000 clones, about 85% of them seen just once; the ten biggest clones take up about 3.3%. After removal of 8 bases from V and 5 bases from J, the junction contained 5 bases not matched to a gene. CDR3 length equals 14 residues. Germline assignment: CDR1 LNHDA and CDR2 SQIVND (reference sequence). Study-level points and caveats: Vaccinees and placebo recipients showed similar non-spike TCR breadth.

On this clone: Its antigen remains unidentified.

The treatment denotes: around 19 received Ad26.COV2.S at low or high dose, single or two shots; 5 received placebo; per-sample allocation not given. Material that was analyzed had been drawn on day 63 after the first vaccine or placebo injection. The individual, an adult aged 18-55 years, was a donor in Boston. Sequences were derived from peripheral blood, sampled in a trial of Ad26.COV2.S vaccine versus placebo. This chain uses TRBV19 with TRBJ2-2; TRBD2 aligns across 10 bases. This clonotype originated in a person aged 18-65 years who received the Ad26.COV2.S COVID-19 vaccine or a placebo. The CDR3 nucleotides read TGTGCCAGTGGGTCTAGCGGGAGTACCGGGGAGCTGTTTTTT. Its protein is CASGSSGSTGELFF.